A single sample gave rise to the 2 T cell receptor beta chains below, sequenced in a study of monozygotic twins with inflammatory bowel disease. Using the 5' RACE reads, TCRdb records one entry per CDR3 protein without DNA. The sample has some 160,000 distinct CDR3 sequences; the top ten hold around 6.8%. Sequencing was performed on blood. The receptors come from a human donor with ulcerative colitis or Crohn's disease, or a healthy co-twin of an affected twin (not recorded which).

The chain couples TRBV5-4 to TRBJ2-5; TCRdb's D call, TRBD2, is unchecked because there is no DNA. Looked up from germline, CDR1 is SGHNT and CDR2 is YYREEE (reference sequence). The CDR3 is 14 residues long. CDR3 sequence reads: CASSLSAREETQYF. Full variable domain (missing parts from reference TRBV5-4 and TRBJ2-5): ETGVTQSPTHLIKTRGQQVTLRCSSQSGHNTVSWYQQALGQGPQFIFQYYREEENGRGNFPPRFSGLQFPNYSSELNVNALELDDSALYLCASSLSAREETQYFGPGTRLLVL.

The genes are TRBV12-3 or TRBV12-4 and TRBJ1-2. The CDR3 totals 13 residues. This CDR3 reads CASSLREEYGYTF.